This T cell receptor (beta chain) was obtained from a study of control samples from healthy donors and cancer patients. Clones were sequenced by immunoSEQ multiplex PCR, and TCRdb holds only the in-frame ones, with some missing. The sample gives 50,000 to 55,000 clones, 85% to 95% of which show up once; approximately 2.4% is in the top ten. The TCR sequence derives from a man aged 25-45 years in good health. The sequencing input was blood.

Here the CDR3 reads CASSLQLNTEAFF. The DNA of the CDR3 is TGTGCCAGCAGCTTACAGCTGAACACTGAAGCTTTCTTT. The genes are TRBV6-5 and TRBJ1-1, with unresolved D. The V end lost 6 bases, the J end lost 0 bases, and 8 bases lay between the germline ends. The germline V gene has CDR1 MNHEY and CDR2 SVGAGI. This CDR3 comprises 13 residues.